Listed below are T cell receptor beta chains from one sample, sequenced in a study of cytomegalovirus exposure and HLA in healthy donors. TCRdb's table, derived via immunoSEQ multiplex PCR, lists solely in-frame clones and lacks some. The sample carries 80,000 to 130,000 clones, more than 65% recorded once. Material for sequencing was PBMCs. Receptors were obtained from a woman younger than 35 in good health and CMV-seropositive. Each CDR3 is given with its conserved first and last residue. The order of the fields is J gene, D gene, V gene, clone size, CDR3 protein, CDR3 DNA. A D gene is named only where the DNA matches it firmly. Clone size is not always given. Where it is, it says once, few, many or a class for expanded clones.

TRBJ2-2 - TRBV7-8 - CASSLDRSTGELFF TGTGCCAGCAGCTTAGACAGATCCACCGGGGAGCTGTTTTTT
TRBJ2-1 TRBD2 TRBV7-9 - CASSFTDLGLAGDNEQFF TGTGCCAGCAGCTTCACCGACCTCGGGCTAGCGGGGGACAATGAGCAGTTCTTC
TRBJ1-3 TRBD1 TRBV19 - CASRDRGAGNTIYF TGTGCCAGTAGGGACAGGGGGGCTGGAAACACCATATATTTT
TRBJ2-7 TRBD2 TRBV27 - CASSLSASGSYEQYF TGTGCCAGCAGTTTATCGGCTAGCGGATCCTACGAGCAGTACTTC
TRBJ1-1 - TRBV29-1 - CSVERNTEAFF TGCAGCGTTGAGAGGAACACTGAAGCTTTCTTT
TRBJ1-4 TRBD1 TRBV11-2 - CASSPGTGVKLFF TGTGCCAGCAGCCCCGGGACAGGGGTCAAACTGTTTTTT
TRBJ1-4 - TRBV27 - CASSLQTDEKLFF TGTGCCAGCAGTTTACAGACAGATGAAAAACTGTTTTTT
TRBJ2-2 - TRBV5-1 - CASSSQGQAGELFF TGCGCCAGCAGCTCCCAGGGCCAGGCCGGGGAGCTGTTTTTT
TRBJ2-4 TRBD2 TRBV7-9 once CASSLEPGLAVAKNIQYF TGTGCCAGCAGCTTAGAGCCGGGACTAGCGGTAGCCAAAAACATTCAGTACTTC
TRBJ1-1 TRBD1 TRBV29-1 few CSVVNRGQGNTEAFF TGCAGCGTTGTTAACAGGGGGCAGGGGAACACTGAAGCTTTCTTT
TRBJ2-7 TRBD2 TRBV7-6 few CASSSGTSGNLVEYEQYF TGTGCCAGCAGTTCCGGGACTAGCGGGAATCTCGTAGAGTACGAGCAGTACTTC
TRBJ2-7 TRBD2 TRBV5-1 - CASSLVEVAGVYEQYF TGCGCCAGCAGCTTGGTAGAGGTAGCGGGAGTCTACGAGCAGTACTTC
TRBJ2-5 - TRBV6-8 - CASSYRTKQETQYF TGTGCCAGCAGTTACCGGACTAAACAAGAGACCCAGTACTTC
TRBJ2-1 - TRBV28 - CASSSRDTSSYNEQFF TGTGCCAGCAGTTCTCGGGACACAAGCTCCTACAATGAGCAGTTCTTC